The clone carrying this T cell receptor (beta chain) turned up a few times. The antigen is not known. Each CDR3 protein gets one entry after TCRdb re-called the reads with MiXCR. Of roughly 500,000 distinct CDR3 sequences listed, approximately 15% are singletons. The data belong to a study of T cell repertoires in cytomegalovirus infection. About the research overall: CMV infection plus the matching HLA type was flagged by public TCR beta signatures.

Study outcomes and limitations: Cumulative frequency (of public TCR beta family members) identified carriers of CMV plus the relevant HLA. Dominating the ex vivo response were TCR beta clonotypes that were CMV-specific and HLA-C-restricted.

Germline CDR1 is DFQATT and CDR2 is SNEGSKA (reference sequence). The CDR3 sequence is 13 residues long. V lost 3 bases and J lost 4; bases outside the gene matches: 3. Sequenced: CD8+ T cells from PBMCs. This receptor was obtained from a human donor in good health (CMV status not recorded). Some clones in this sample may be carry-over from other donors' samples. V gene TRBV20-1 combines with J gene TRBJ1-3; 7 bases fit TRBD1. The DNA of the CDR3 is TGCAGTGCTAGGGAACAGGGGGGAAACACCATATATTTT. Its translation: CSAREQGGNTIYF.